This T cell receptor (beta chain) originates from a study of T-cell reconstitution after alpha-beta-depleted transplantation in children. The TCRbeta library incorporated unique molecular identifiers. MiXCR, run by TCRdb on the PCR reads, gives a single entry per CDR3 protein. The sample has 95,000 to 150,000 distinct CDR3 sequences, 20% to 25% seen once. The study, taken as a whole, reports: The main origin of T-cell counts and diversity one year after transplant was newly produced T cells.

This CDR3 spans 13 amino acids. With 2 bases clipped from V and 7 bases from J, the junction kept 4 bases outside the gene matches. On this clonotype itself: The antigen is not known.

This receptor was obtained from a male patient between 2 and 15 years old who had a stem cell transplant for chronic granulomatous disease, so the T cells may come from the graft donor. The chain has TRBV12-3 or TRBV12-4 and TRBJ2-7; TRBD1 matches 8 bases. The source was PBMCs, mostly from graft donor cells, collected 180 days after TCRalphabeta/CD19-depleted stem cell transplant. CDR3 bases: TGTGCCAGCAGTTTACGGACAGGGCGGGAGCAGTACTTC. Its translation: CASSLRTGREQYF.